This T cell receptor (beta chain) was documented in a study of blood T cell repertoires in COVID-19. On the study more broadly: Whether acute or convalescent, the COVID-19 samples came from the United States, Italy and Spain. Sample material is recorded as cDNA or gDNA derived from T cells, B-cell-depleted T cells, or PBMCs.

Sequenced by immunoSEQ multiplex PCR; TCRdb stores in-frame clones only, minus some. This sample carries about 88,000 clones, roughly 70% of them seen once, and the ten largest clones take around 23%. The CDR3 is 14 residues long. Germline loops: CDR1 SNHLY, CDR2 FYNNEI. Trimming took 8 bases from V and 5 from J, leaving 18 bases between them. This clone was counted between two and nine times. Sequenced material: peripheral blood. This chain connects TRBV2 to TRBJ1-2, with D perhaps TRBD1 (5 bases). The origin of this receptor is a woman aged 55-70 years in a cohort sampled during active or convalescent COVID-19. CDR3 amino acids: CASGSQAKGYGYTF. CDR3 coding DNA: TGTGCCAGCGGTAGTCAGGCAAAGGGGTATGGCTACACCTTC.